Sequencing of this TCR beta chain was carried out in a study of cytomegalovirus exposure and HLA in healthy donors. Comments on this clone: The antigen remains unidentified.

Overall study findings and caveats: A later analysis found that most CMV-associated TCR beta chains appeared HLA-restricted.

The PCR ran on 60 Vbeta and 13 Jbeta primers. This table comes from immunoSEQ multiplex PCR, and its TCRdb copy is limited to in-frame clones, with some not included. The sample yields more than 150,000 clones, roughly 80% seen once. CDR3 length equals 16 residues. With 3 bases clipped from V and 4 bases from J, the junction kept 8 bases outside the gene matches. Germline values: CDR1 SGHAT, CDR2 FQDESV (reference sequence). This chain joins TRBV11-1 and TRBJ2-2; 7 bases fit TRBD2. This receptor was identified in a man aged 50 to 60 in good health and CMV-seronegative. The specimen sequenced was PBMCs. The CDR3 region is CASSFPTAGVTGELFF. The CDR3 coding sequence is TGTGCCAGCAGCTTCCCTACCGCGGGGGTCACCGGGGAGCTGTTTTTT.